The 16 T cell receptor beta chains listed next were all sequenced from one sample in a study of blood T cell repertoires in COVID-19. Sequenced by immunoSEQ multiplex PCR; TCRdb stores in-frame clones only, minus some. The sample lists some 230,000 clones, around 84% seen once, with more than 0.75% in the top ten. Specimen: peripheral blood. These receptors all stem from a man aged 40-50 years with acute or convalescent COVID-19.

This chain joins TRBV4-2 and TRBJ2-7; TRBD1 might be the D (6 bases). Germline lookup yields CDR1 LGHNA and CDR2 YNFKEQ. Trimming removed 0 bases from V and 0 bases from J, with 12 bases in between. This CDR3 has 16 residues. Written as DNA, the CDR3 is TGTGCCAGCAGCCAAGAGGGGAAGGGGGTCTCCTACGAGCAGTACTTC. Its translation: CASSQEGKGVSYEQYF.

In its sample, this clone was seen a few times. The rearrangement links TRBV19 to TRBJ1-1, with 7 bases matching TRBD1. V shed 4 bases and J 13 bases; nucleotides not matched to a gene: 12. Germline values: CDR1 LNHDA, CDR2 SQIVND (reference sequence). The CDR3 extends over 13 amino acids. The CDR3 DNA reads as TGTGCCAGTAGTACGGGAGGGACAGACCTCGGTTTCTTT. Translated: CASSTGGTDLGFF. The whole variable domain, remainder taken from reference TRBV19 and TRBJ1-1, is DGGITQSPKYLFRKEGQNVTLSCEQNLNHDAMYWYRQDPGQGLRLIYYSQIVNDFQKGDIAEGYSVSREKKESFPLTVTSAQKNPTAFYLCASSTGGTDLGFFGQGTRLTVV.

This clone showed up just once. The chain links TRBV30 to TRBJ1-5; 9 positions agree with TRBD1. Germline V lookup: CDR1 GTSNPN, CDR2 SVGIG (reference sequence). V was clipped by 1 base and J by 7 bases; unmatched bases: 2. The CDR3 has 13 residues. CDR3 bases: TGTGCCTGGAGTGAACAGGGGGCACAGCCCCAGCATTTT. The encoded protein is CAWSEQGAQPQHF.

The CDR3 coding sequence is TGTGCCATAGACTACGAGCGGGGGGGAGGAGAGCAGTTCTTC. As protein: CAIDYERGGGEQFF. V usage is TRBV10-3 and J usage is TRBJ2-1; 10 nucleotides align to TRBD2. The V gene's germline CDR1 is ENHRY and CDR2 SYGVKD. The CDR3 is made up of 14 amino acids. V lost 9 bases, J lost 10 bases, and 12 bases stayed unmatched.

The chain combines TRBV9 with TRBJ2-7; D remains ambiguous. V was shortened by 0 bases and J by 2 bases, with 9 bases between the two germline ends. The V gene's germline CDR1 is SGDLS and CDR2 YYNGEE. The CDR3 has 14 residues. In nucleotides, the CDR3 is TGTGCCAGCAGCGTAGCTAGTGTACCCTACGAGCAGTACTTC. This translates into CASSVASVPYEQYF. The entire variable domain, with the rest obtained from reference TRBV9 and TRBJ2-7, is as follows: DSGVTQTPKHLITATGQRVTLRCSPRSGDLSVYWYQQSLDQGLQFLIQYYNGEERAKGNILERFSAQQFPDLHSELNLSSLELGDSALYFCASSVASVPYEQYFGPGTRLTVT.

The V gene is TRBV4-2, the J gene TRBJ2-3; 12 bases match TRBD2. Germline CDR1 reads LGHNA; CDR2 reads YNFKEQ. CDR3 size: 17 residues. V lost 0 bases to trimming and J lost 3 bases; unmatched junction nucleotides: 4. The CDR3 region is CASSQELAGGGTDTQYF. As DNA, the CDR3 is TGTGCCAGCAGCCAAGAACTAGCGGGGGGAGGAACAGATACGCAGTATTTT.

The chain is built from TRBV28 and TRBJ1-5, with D possibly matching TRBD1 (6 bases). Germline V CDR1 and CDR2: MDHEN, SYDVKM. This CDR3 comprises 16 residues. Between the trimmed V and J ends, which lost 6 bases and 2 bases, there was a span of 17 bases. CDR3 loop: CASSLVWTVRNQPQHF. In DNA form, the CDR3 reads TGTGCCAGCAGCCTCGTGTGGACAGTCCGCAATCAGCCCCAGCATTTT.

The gene calls are TRBV27 and TRBJ2-7, with D unclear. With 0 bases removed from V and 4 bases from J, the gap between germline ends came to 7 bases. This CDR3 contains 13 residues. CDR1 and CDR2 (germline): MNHEY, SMNVEV (reference sequence). The CDR3 reads CASSLSLGYEQYF. For the CDR3, the DNA is TGTGCCAGCAGTTTATCCCTCGGTTACGAGCAGTACTTC.

This rearrangement joins TRBV19 to TRBJ2-7; possibly TRBD1 for D (5 bases). This CDR3 has 14 amino acids. Per germline, CDR1 LNHDA and CDR2 SQIVND (reference sequence). V dropped 3 bases and J dropped 0 bases, with 9 bases sitting between them. CDR3 DNA: TGTGCCAGTAGTATCCAGGGAAGCTCCTACGAGCAGTACTTC. It translates to CASSIQGSSYEQYF. Using reference TRBV19 and TRBJ2-7 for the parts outside the CDR3, the full variable domain is DGGITQSPKYLFRKEGQNVTLSCEQNLNHDAMYWYRQDPGQGLRLIYYSQIVNDFQKGDIAEGYSVSREKKESFPLTVTSAQKNPTAFYLCASSIQGSSYEQYFGPGTRLTVT.

This chain uses TRBV18 with TRBJ1-3; 7 bases fit TRBD1. In germline, CDR1 is KGHSH, CDR2 LQKENI. This CDR3 is 18 amino acids long. The J segment lost 1 base and the V segment lost 1 base, leaving 10 bases of the junction unmatched. CDR3 protein: CASSPREQGTGSGNTIYF. Here the CDR3 DNA reads TGTGCCAGCTCACCACGGGAACAGGGGACTGGTTCTGGAAACACCATATATTTT. Combining the CDR3 with reference TRBV18 and TRBJ1-3 gives the whole variable domain NAGVMQNPRHLVRRRGQEARLRCSPMKGHSHVYWYRQLPEEGLKFMVYLQKENIIDESGMPKERFSAEFPKEGPSILRIQQVVRGDSAAYFCASSPREQGTGSGNTIYFGEGSWLTVV.

The genes are TRBV9 and TRBJ2-3, with D unresolved. The ends were cut back, 3 bases at V and 0 bases at J, with 8 bases in the middle. CDR3 length: 14 amino acids. Looked up from germline, CDR1 is SGDLS and CDR2 is YYNGEE. CDR3 protein: CASSAPRSTDTQYF. CDR3 coding DNA: TGTGCCAGCAGCGCCCCCCGTAGCACAGATACGCAGTATTTT.

This clone has only a few counts. Other nucleotide sequences in the sample specify the same CDR3. The gene calls are TRBV11-3 and TRBJ2-3; 7 nucleotides match TRBD2. Trimming cost V 5 bases and J 0 bases; bases outside gene matches: 2. Per germline, CDR1 SGHNT and CDR2 YENEEA. The CDR3 sequence is 14 residues long. Written as DNA, the CDR3 is TGTGCCAGCAGCCTGACTAGCAGCACAGATACGCAGTATTTT. Protein sequence: CASSLTSSTDTQYF. The complete variable domain, with remaining parts taken from reference TRBV11-3 and TRBJ2-3, reads EAGVVQSPRYKIIEKKQPVAFWCNPISGHNTLYWYLQNLGQGPELLIRYENEEAVDDSQLPKDRFSAERLKGVDSTLKIQPAELGDSAVYLCASSLTSSTDTQYFGPGTRLTVL.

The chain has TRBV7-9 and TRBJ2-1; 11 nucleotides match TRBD2. Germline V gene data show CDR1 as SEHNR and CDR2 as FQNEAQ (reference sequence). This CDR3 region has 15 residues. The trim removed 5 bases at V and 3 bases at J, leaving 3 bases unmatched. Written as DNA, the CDR3 is TGTGCCAGCAGCCAGACTAGCGGGGACTACAATGAGCAGTTCTTC. This codes for CASSQTSGDYNEQFF. Together with reference TRBV7-9 and TRBJ2-1, the CDR3 gives the full variable domain: DTGVSQNPRHKITKRGQNVTFRCDPISEHNRLYWYRQTLGQGPEFLTYFQNEAQLEKSRLLSDRFSAERPKGSFSTLEIQRTEQGDSAMYLCASSQTSGDYNEQFFGPGTRLTVL.

The chain recombines TRBV7-8 with TRBJ2-7, with D possibly being TRBD2 (7 bases). V gave up 5 bases and J gave up 7 bases, with 27 bases separating them. This CDR3 has 17 residues. Germline lookup yields CDR1 SGHVS and CDR2 FQNEAQ. The CDR3 spells CASSLSSSAGAPREQYF. CDR3 sequence (DNA): TGTGCCAGCAGCCTATCGAGCAGCGCGGGGGCCCCGAGGGAGCAGTACTTC.

This sequence joins TRBV2 and TRBJ2-7; 7 bases fit TRBD2. Trimming cost V 2 bases and J 2 bases; bases outside gene matches: 9. This CDR3 region has 16 residues. From germline, CDR1 is SNHLY and CDR2 FYNNEI. DNA for the CDR3: TGTGCCAGCAGTGAAAAGGGGTGGGAGGGAGCCTACGAGCAGTACTTC. Protein: CASSEKGWEGAYEQYF.

Comments on this clone: This CDR3 is also generated by other DNA sequences in the sample. The chain uses TRBV2 and TRBJ2-2, with a weak D call TRBD1 (6 bases). Germline assignment: CDR1 SNHLY and CDR2 FYNNEI. V dropped 5 bases and J dropped 5 bases, with 9 bases sitting between them. This CDR3 is 13 amino acids long. CDR3 region: CASSPQGTGELFF. The CDR3 DNA sequence: TGTGCCAGCAGTCCCCAGGGGACCGGGGAGCTGTTTTTT.